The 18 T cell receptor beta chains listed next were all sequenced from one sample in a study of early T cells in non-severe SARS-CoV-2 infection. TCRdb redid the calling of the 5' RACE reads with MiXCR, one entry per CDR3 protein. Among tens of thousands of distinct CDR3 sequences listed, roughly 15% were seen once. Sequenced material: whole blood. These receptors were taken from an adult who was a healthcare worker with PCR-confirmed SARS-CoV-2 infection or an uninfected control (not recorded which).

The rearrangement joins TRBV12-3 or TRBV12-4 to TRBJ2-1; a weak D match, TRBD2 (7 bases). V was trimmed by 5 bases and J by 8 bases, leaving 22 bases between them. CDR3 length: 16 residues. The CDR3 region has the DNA TGTGCCAGCAGTCCCCTGGGGAGGGGGGGCAAGGATGAGCAGTTCTTC. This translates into CASSPLGRGGKDEQFF.

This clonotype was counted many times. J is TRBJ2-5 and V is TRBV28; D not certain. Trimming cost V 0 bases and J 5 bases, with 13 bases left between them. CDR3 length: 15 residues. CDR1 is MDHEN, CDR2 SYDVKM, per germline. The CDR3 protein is CASSLCPVNLETQYF. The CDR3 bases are TGTGCCAGCAGTTTATGCCCAGTTAATCTGGAGACCCAGTACTTC.

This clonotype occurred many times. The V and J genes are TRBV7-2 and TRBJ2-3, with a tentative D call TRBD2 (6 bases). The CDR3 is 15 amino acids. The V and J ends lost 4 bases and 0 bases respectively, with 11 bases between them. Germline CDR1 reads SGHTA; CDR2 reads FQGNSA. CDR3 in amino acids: CASSSAGRSTDTQYF. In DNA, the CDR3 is TGTGCCAGCAGCTCTGCGGGGAGAAGCACAGATACGCAGTATTTT.

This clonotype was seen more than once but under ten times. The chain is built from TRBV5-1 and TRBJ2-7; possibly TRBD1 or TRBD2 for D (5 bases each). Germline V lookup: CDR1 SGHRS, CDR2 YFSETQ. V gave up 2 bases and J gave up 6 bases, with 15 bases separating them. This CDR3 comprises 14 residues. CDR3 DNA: TGCGCCAGCAGCTTTGGGACCCGGGGCGGCGAGCAGTACGTC. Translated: CASSFGTRGGEQYV.

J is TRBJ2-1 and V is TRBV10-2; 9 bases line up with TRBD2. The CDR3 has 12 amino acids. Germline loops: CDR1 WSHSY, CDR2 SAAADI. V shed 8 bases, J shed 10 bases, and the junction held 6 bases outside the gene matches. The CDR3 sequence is CASGTSRGEQFF. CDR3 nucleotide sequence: TGCGCCAGCGGGACTAGCAGGGGGGAGCAGTTCTTC.

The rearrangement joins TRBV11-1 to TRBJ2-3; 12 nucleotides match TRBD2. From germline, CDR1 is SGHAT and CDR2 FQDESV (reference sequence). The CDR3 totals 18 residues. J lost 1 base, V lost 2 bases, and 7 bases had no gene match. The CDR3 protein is CASSLTKTSGGRTDTQYF. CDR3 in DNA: TGTGCCAGCAGCTTAACTAAGACTAGCGGGGGCCGCACAGATACGCAGTATTTT.

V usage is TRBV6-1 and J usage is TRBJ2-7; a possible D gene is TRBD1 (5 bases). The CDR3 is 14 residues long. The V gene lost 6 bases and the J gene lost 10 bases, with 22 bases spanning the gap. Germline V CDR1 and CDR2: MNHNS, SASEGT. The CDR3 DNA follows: TGTGCCAGCAGGACACGGACATGGGAAGGGAAACAGTACGTC. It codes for CASRTRTWEGKQYV.

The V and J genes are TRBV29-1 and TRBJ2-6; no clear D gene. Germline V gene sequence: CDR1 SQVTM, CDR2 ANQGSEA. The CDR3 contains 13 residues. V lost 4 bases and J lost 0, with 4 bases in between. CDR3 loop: CSVASSGANVLTF. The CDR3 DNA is TGCAGCGTTGCTAGCTCTGGGGCCAACGTCCTGACTTTC.

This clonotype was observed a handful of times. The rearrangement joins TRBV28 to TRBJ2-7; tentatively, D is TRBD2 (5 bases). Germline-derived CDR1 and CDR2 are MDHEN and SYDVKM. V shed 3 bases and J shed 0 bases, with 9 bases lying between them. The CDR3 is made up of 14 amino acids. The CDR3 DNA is TGTGCCAGCAGTTTCGAAGGGAGCTCCTACGAGCAGTACGTC. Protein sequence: CASSFEGSSYEQYV.

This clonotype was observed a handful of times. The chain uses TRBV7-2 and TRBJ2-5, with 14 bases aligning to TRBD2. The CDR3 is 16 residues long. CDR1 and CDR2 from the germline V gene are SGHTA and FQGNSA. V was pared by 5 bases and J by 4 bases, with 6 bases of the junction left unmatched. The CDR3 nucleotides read TGTGCCAGCAGCATGACTAGCGGGGGGGCCAGAGAGACCCAGTACTTC. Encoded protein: CASSMTSGGARETQYF.

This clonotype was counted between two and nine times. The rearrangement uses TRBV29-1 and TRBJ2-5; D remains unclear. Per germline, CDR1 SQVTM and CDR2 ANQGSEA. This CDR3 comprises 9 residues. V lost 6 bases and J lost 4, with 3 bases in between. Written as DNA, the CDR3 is TGCAGCGTGGGAGAGACCCAGTACTTC. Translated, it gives CSVGETQYF.

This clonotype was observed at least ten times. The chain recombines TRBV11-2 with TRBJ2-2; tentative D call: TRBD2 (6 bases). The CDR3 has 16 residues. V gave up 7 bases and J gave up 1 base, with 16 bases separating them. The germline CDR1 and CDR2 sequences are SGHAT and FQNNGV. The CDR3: CASNPFSAGNTGELFF. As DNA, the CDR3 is TGTGCCAGCAACCCGTTTTCAGCGGGGAACACCGGGGAGCTGTTTTTT.

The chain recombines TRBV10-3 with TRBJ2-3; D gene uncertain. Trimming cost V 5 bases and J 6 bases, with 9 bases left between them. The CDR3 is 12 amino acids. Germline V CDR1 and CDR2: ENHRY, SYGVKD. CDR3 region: CAISHQADTQYF. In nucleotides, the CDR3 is TGTGCCATCAGTCACCAAGCGGATACGCAGTATTTT.

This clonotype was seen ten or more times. The CDR3 spells CASSTRGSEETQYF. DNA of the CDR3: TGTGCCAGCAGCACGCGGGGGTCAGAAGAGACCCAGTACTTC. V is TRBV5-6 and J is TRBJ2-5; 7 bases match TRBD2. V lost 4 bases to trimming and J lost 3 bases; unmatched junction nucleotides: 6. The germline CDR1 and CDR2 sequences are SGHDT and YYEEEE. The CDR3 is 14 residues long.

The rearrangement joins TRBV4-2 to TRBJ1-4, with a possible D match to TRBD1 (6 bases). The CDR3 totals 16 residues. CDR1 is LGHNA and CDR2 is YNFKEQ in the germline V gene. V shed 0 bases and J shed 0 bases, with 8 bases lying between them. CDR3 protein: CASSQDRGATNEKLFF. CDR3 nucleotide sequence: TGTGCCAGCAGCCAAGACAGGGGAGCAACTAATGAAAAACTGTTTTTT.

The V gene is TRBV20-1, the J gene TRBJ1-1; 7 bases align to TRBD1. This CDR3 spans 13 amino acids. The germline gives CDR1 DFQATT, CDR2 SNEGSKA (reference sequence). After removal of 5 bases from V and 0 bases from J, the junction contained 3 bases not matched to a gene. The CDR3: CSAEGQLNTEAFF. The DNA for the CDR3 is TGCAGTGCTGAGGGACAGCTGAACACTGAAGCTTTCTTT.

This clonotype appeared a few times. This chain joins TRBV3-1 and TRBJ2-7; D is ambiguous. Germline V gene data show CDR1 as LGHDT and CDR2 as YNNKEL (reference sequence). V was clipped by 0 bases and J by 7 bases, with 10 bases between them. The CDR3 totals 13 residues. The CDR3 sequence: CASSQENHYEQYV. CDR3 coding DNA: TGTGCCAGCAGCCAAGAGAATCATTATGAGCAGTACGTC.

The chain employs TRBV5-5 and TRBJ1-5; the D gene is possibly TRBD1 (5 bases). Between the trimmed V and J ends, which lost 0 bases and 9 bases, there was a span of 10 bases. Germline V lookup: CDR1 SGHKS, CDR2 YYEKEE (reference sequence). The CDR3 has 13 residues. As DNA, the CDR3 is TGTGCCAGCAGCTTGGGGGGCCTCTCGCCCCAGCATTTT. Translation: CASSLGGLSPQHF.